The 28 T cell receptor beta chains below were found in one sample sequenced in a study of identical twins. MiXCR, run by TCRdb on the 5' RACE reads, gives a single entry per CDR3 protein. The sample has some 790,000 distinct CDR3 sequences, over 15% seen once. These data were also reused for a study on T cells expressing NK-cell markers.

Material: PBMCs. The receptors were sampled from a woman between 18 and 29 years old in good health.

The genes are TRBV7-6 and TRBJ2-4; 7 positions agree with TRBD2. CDR1 and CDR2 (germline): SGHVS, FNYEAQ. CDR3 length: 14 residues. J gave up 7 bases and V 0 bases, and 3 bases lay outside the gene matches. In DNA, the CDR3 is TGTGCCAGCAGCTTAGCGCGGGGAGGGAACATTCAGTACTTC. This translates into CASSLARGGNIQYF.

The V and J genes are TRBV10-3 and TRBJ1-3; D remains unclear. V shed 10 bases and J shed 0 bases, with 16 bases lying between them. The V gene's germline CDR1 is ENHRY and CDR2 SYGVKD. This CDR3 is 15 amino acids long. The CDR3 loop reads CATPAWASSGNTIYF. The CDR3, as DNA: TGTGCCACGCCAGCTTGGGCCTCCTCTGGAAACACCATATATTTT.

The V call is TRBV24-1, the J call TRBJ2-7; 10 nucleotides match TRBD1. From germline, CDR1 is KGHDR and CDR2 SFDVKD. V lost 4 bases to trimming and J lost 1 base; unmatched junction nucleotides: 9. The CDR3 spans 17 residues. Here the CDR3 DNA reads TGTGCCACCAGTGACCCTCGACAGGGGGCCCATTCCTACGAGCAGTACTTC. This sequence encodes CATSDPRQGAHSYEQYF.

This clonotype was seen ten or more times. The genes are TRBV12-3 or TRBV12-4 and TRBJ1-2, with TRBD1 matching 10 bases. The CDR3 covers 20 residues. With V trimmed by 3 bases and J by 2 bases, 18 bases remained unmatched. CDR3 in amino acids: CASSFPTGRTGGIANYGYTF. The CDR3, as DNA: TGTGCCAGCAGTTTCCCCACAGGCCGGACAGGGGGTATTGCGAACTATGGCTACACCTTC.

This clonotype was detected a few times. The chain joins TRBV20-1 to TRBJ1-2; D is uncertain. From germline, CDR1 is DFQATT and CDR2 SNEGSKA (reference sequence). V lost 1 base and J 3 bases, leaving 6 bases between the germline ends. The CDR3 length is 12 residues. Here the CDR3 DNA reads TGCAGTGCTAGAGGCTCTTACTATGGCTACACCTTC. It codes for CSARGSYYGYTF.

The chain joins TRBV14 to TRBJ2-6; 8 bases map to TRBD1. The CDR3 length is 22 residues. V lost 0 bases, J lost 0 bases, and 16 bases stayed unmatched. Per the germline V gene, CDR1 is SGHDN and CDR2 is FVKESK. The CDR3 sequence is CASSQEGRGLLEYYSGANVLTF. The CDR3 DNA sequence: TGTGCCAGCAGCCAAGAAGGCAGGGGGCTACTTGAATACTACTCTGGGGCCAACGTCCTGACTTTC.

This sequence joins TRBV3-1 and TRBJ2-1, with 7 bases lining up with TRBD2. CDR1 is LGHDT, CDR2 YNNKEL, per germline (reference sequence). The J segment lost 15 bases and the V segment lost 4 bases, leaving 18 bases of the junction unmatched. CDR3 length equals 15 residues. The CDR3 sequence: CASSRRLATGVDLFF. CDR3 nucleotide sequence: TGTGCCAGCAGCCGTAGACTAGCCACGGGAGTGGATCTGTTCTTC.

The chain is built from TRBV27 and TRBJ1-5, with 9 nucleotides matching TRBD1. V was pared by 6 bases and J by 7 bases, with 7 bases of the junction left unmatched. The CDR3 sequence is 14 residues long. Per the germline V gene, CDR1 is MNHEY and CDR2 is SMNVEV (reference sequence). CDR3: CASSHRQGGQPQHF. The CDR3 DNA reads as TGTGCCAGCAGCCATAGACAGGGGGGGCAGCCCCAGCATTTT.

Only one count was recorded for this clonotype. The chain links TRBV11-2 to TRBJ2-7, with D uncertain. V was shortened by 0 bases and J by 1 base, with 13 bases between the two germline ends. CDR3 length: 16 residues. Germline loops: CDR1 SGHAT, CDR2 FQNNGV. CDR3 residues: CASSLDQVTSSYEQYF. The CDR3, as DNA: TGTGCCAGCAGCTTAGATCAGGTCACCTCGTCCTACGAGCAGTACTTC.

The chain links TRBV20-1 to TRBJ2-1, with 9 bases aligning to TRBD2. V lost 8 bases to trimming and J lost 0 bases; unmatched junction nucleotides: 17. Per germline, CDR1 DFQATT and CDR2 SNEGSKA (reference sequence). The CDR3 is 18 amino acids. The CDR3 sequence: CSTKVVAGASSSYNEQFF. DNA for the CDR3: TGCAGTACTAAGGTGGTAGCGGGGGCCTCCAGCTCCTACAATGAGCAGTTCTTC.

J is TRBJ2-2 and V is TRBV5-1, with no clear D. The CDR3 extends over 17 amino acids. CDR1 is SGHRS, CDR2 YFSETQ, per germline. V shed 1 base and J shed 6 bases, with 19 bases lying between them. This CDR3 reads CASSLTIDAIYAGELFF. In nucleotides, the CDR3 is TGCGCCAGCAGCTTGACCATAGACGCAATTTACGCCGGGGAGCTGTTTTTT. Full variable domain (rest looked up from reference TRBV5-1 and TRBJ2-2): KAGVTQTPRYLIKTRGQQVTLSCSPISGHRSVSWYQQTPGQGLQFLFEYFSETQRNKGNFPGRFSGRQFSNSRSEMNVSTLELGDSALYLCASSLTIDAIYAGELFFGEGSRLTVL.

The sample holds a few counts of this clonotype. The chain links TRBV7-2 to TRBJ2-3; possible D gene TRBD1, 5 bases. This CDR3 is built from 15 residues. V lost 1 base and J 5 bases, leaving 13 bases between the germline ends. Germline loops: CDR1 SGHTA, CDR2 FQGNSA. CDR3 sequence reads: CASSLEGTGRDTQYF. CDR3 DNA: TGTGCCAGCAGCTTAGAGGGTACAGGACGAGATACGCAGTATTTT.

The V gene is TRBV5-1, the J gene TRBJ2-1, with D possibly matching TRBD2 (7 bases). V was clipped by 1 base and J by 8 bases, with 16 bases between them. Germline values: CDR1 SGHRS, CDR2 YFSETQ. The CDR3 totals 15 residues. The CDR3 loop reads CASSLPGGMGYEQFF. CDR3 bases: TGCGCCAGCAGCTTGCCGGGGGGCATGGGGTATGAGCAGTTCTTC.

This chain joins TRBV7-6 and TRBJ2-2; D might be TRBD1 (5 bases). This CDR3 region has 13 residues. Germline V lookup: CDR1 SGHVS, CDR2 FNYEAQ. V was trimmed by 5 bases and J by 7 bases, leaving 11 bases between them. This CDR3 is CASSLQGNGELFF. The CDR3 coding sequence is TGTGCCAGCAGCCTCCAGGGTAACGGGGAGCTGTTTTTT.

This clonotype came up a few times. The V and J genes are TRBV10-3 and TRBJ1-6; possibly TRBD1 for D (6 bases). The CDR3 runs 14 residues. The V gene lost 4 bases and the J gene lost 5 bases, with 9 bases spanning the gap. The V gene's germline CDR1 is ENHRY and CDR2 SYGVKD. The CDR3, as DNA: TGTGCCATCAGTGGGACAGTCAATAATTCACCCCTCCACTTT. Its protein is CAISGTVNNSPLHF.

This clonotype has just a few counts. The CDR3 DNA sequence: TGTGCCAGCAGTGATTGGGGTAGCACAGATACGCAGTATTTT. Its protein is CASSDWGSTDTQYF. V gene TRBV25-1 combines with J gene TRBJ2-3, with unresolved D. Trimming took 3 bases from V and 0 from J, leaving 7 bases between them. The CDR3 contains 14 residues. CDR1 is MGHDK and CDR2 is SYGVNS in the germline V gene.

A few counts support this clonotype. The chain couples TRBV19 to TRBJ2-1, with 8 bases fitting TRBD2. Germline V gene sequence: CDR1 LNHDA, CDR2 SQIVND (reference sequence). The CDR3 is made up of 15 amino acids. With V trimmed by 6 bases and J by 12 bases, 16 bases remained unmatched. In DNA, the CDR3 is TGTGCCAGTAGGGAGCGGGGGACCGTGTCGGGTGGGCAGTTCTTC. Its protein product is CASRERGTVSGGQFF.

For this clonotype: The germline gene is not matched at one end of the junction; a read error may be the cause. The chain uses TRBV20-1 and TRBJ2-1; no reliable D call. CDR1 is DFQATT, CDR2 SNEGSKA, per germline (reference sequence). The CDR3 spans 14 residues. The CDR3 reads CSANRAGSYDEQFF. The CDR3 bases are TGCAGTGCCAACCGCGCAGGTTCCTACGATGAGCAGTTCTTC.

The rearrangement uses TRBV6-5 and TRBJ1-2, with 8 bases lining up with TRBD1. J was trimmed by 8 bases and V by 2 bases; bases with no gene match: 10. Looked up from germline, CDR1 is MNHEY and CDR2 is SVGAGI. The CDR3 extends over 15 amino acids. CDR3 coding DNA: TGTGCCAGCAGTTACACCGGACAGGGTCTTTACGGCTACACCTTC. It yields the protein CASSYTGQGLYGYTF.

This clonotype occurred a few times. The V gene is TRBV5-1, the J gene TRBJ1-1; 11 bases agree with TRBD1. The CDR3 length is 15 residues. The J segment lost 1 base and the V segment lost 4 bases, leaving 3 bases of the junction unmatched. The germline gives CDR1 SGHRS, CDR2 YFSETQ. The CDR3 DNA follows: TGCGCCAGCAGCCCTGGGACAGGGGGGAACACTGAAGCTTTCTTT. Translated: CASSPGTGGNTEAFF.

CDR3 bases: TGCGCCAGCACAACATACCGGGACAGAAACTACAATGAGCAGTTCTTC. This sequence encodes CASTTYRDRNYNEQFF. The gene calls are TRBV5-1 and TRBJ2-1; 7 bases are a match to TRBD1. Germline-derived CDR1 and CDR2 are SGHRS and YFSETQ. V dropped 6 bases and J dropped 3; count of bases not matched to a gene: 12. The CDR3 consists of 16 residues.

This clonotype occurred once. The rearrangement joins TRBV11-2 to TRBJ2-4, with D maybe TRBD2 (5 bases). There are 18 residues in the CDR3. The ends were cut back, 7 bases at V and 0 bases at J, with 22 bases in the middle. Germline-derived CDR1 and CDR2 are SGHAT and FQNNGV. This chain's CDR3 is CASTNEWKSGRAKNIQYF. The CDR3 DNA sequence: TGTGCCAGCACCAACGAATGGAAAAGCGGACGAGCCAAAAACATTCAGTACTTC.

This clonotype was picked up a small number of times. V usage is TRBV5-1 and J usage is TRBJ1-1; D is possibly TRBD1 (5 bases). V gave up 3 bases and J gave up 2 bases, with 14 bases separating them. The CDR3 has 15 amino acids. Per the germline V gene, CDR1 is SGHRS and CDR2 is YFSETQ. The CDR3 DNA reads as TGCGCCAGCAGCTCGGGAGCGACAGCTAACACTGAAGCTTTCTTT. Its translation is CASSSGATANTEAFF.

The sample holds a few counts of this clonotype. The gene calls are TRBV12-3 or TRBV12-4 and TRBJ1-6, with D possibly being TRBD1 (6 bases). The V end was cut by 6 bases, the J end by 10 bases, with 10 bases between. The CDR3 loop spans 12 amino acids. The CDR3 region has the DNA TGTGCCAGCAGGCCACAGGGATCACCCCTCCACTTT. Its protein product is CASRPQGSPLHF.

In its sample, this clonotype was seen a few times. The rearrangement uses TRBV20-1 and TRBJ2-7; a possible D gene is TRBD2 (6 bases). Germline CDR1 and CDR2: DFQATT and SNEGSKA (reference sequence). This CDR3 is 15 amino acids long. The V gene lost 2 bases and the J gene lost 2 bases, with 16 bases spanning the gap. The CDR3 sequence: CSARLRGRGTYEQYF. As DNA, the CDR3 is TGCAGTGCTAGACTCCGGGGTCGGGGGACCTACGAGCAGTACTTC.

The genes are TRBV6-5 and TRBJ1-2, with D possibly being TRBD1 (5 bases). V gave up 4 bases and J gave up 8 bases, with 20 bases separating them. The germline gives CDR1 MNHEY, CDR2 SVGAGI. This CDR3 spans 15 amino acids. CDR3 sequence reads: CASSSTPTVAKGYTF. DNA for the CDR3: TGTGCCAGCAGTTCCACCCCGACAGTCGCGAAAGGCTACACCTTC.

The rearrangement joins TRBV5-1 to TRBJ2-6; 8 nucleotides match TRBD1. The CDR3 has 15 residues. V dropped 7 bases and J dropped 0; count of bases not matched to a gene: 3. Germline V gives CDR1 SGHRS, CDR2 YFSETQ. In nucleotides, the CDR3 is TGCGCCAGCGGCCAGGGGGCCTCTGGGGCCAACGTCCTGACTTTC. Amino acid sequence: CASGQGASGANVLTF.

V usage is TRBV25-1 and J usage is TRBJ2-7, with 10 bases matching TRBD2. Trimming took 3 bases from V and 0 from J; bases not matched to a gene: 2. Germline CDR1 and CDR2: MGHDK and SYGVNS. The CDR3 has 15 amino acids. The DNA of the CDR3 is TGTGCCAGCAGTGATACTAGCGGGGCCTCCTACGAGCAGTACTTC. Amino acid sequence: CASSDTSGASYEQYF.